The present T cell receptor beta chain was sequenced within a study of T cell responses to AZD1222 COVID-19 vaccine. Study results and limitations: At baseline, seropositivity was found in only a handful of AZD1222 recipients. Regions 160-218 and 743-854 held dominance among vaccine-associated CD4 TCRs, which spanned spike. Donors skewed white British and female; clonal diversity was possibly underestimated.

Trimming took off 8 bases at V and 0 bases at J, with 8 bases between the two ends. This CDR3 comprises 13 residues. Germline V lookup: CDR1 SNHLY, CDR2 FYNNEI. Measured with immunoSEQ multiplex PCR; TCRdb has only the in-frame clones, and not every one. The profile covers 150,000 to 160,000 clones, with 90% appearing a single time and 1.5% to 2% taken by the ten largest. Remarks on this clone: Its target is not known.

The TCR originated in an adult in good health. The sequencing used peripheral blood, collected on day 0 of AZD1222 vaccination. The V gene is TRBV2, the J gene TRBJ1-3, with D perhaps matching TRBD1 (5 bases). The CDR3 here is CASCRVSGNTIYF. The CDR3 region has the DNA TGTGCCAGCTGCAGGGTCTCTGGAAACACCATATATTTT.